The next 27 T cell receptor beta chains were all read from a single sample in a study of cytomegalovirus exposure and HLA in healthy donors. Clones were sequenced by immunoSEQ multiplex PCR, and TCRdb holds only the in-frame ones, with some missing. In the table there are approximately 220,000 clones, 80% to 85% of which are singletons. The sequencing sample was made of PBMCs. The receptor set was obtained from a woman aged 25 to 45 in good health and CMV-seropositive.

V and J are TRBV18 and TRBJ1-5; D gene unclear. Germline V gives CDR1 KGHSH, CDR2 LQKENI. CDR3 length: 16 residues. V was clipped by 5 bases and J by 2 bases, with 16 bases between them. The CDR3 DNA is TGTGCCAGCTCAGTGACTGGGAATGAGGGCAATCAGCCCCAGCATTTT. It codes for CASSVTGNEGNQPQHF. Based on the CDR3 plus reference TRBV18 and TRBJ1-5, the full variable domain is NAGVMQNPRHLVRRRGQEARLRCSPMKGHSHVYWYRQLPEEGLKFMVYLQKENIIDESGMPKERFSAEFPKEGPSILRIQQVVRGDSAAYFCASSVTGNEGNQPQHFGDGTRLSIL.

This chain links TRBV14 with TRBJ2-7; TRBD2 might be the D (6 bases). This CDR3 is built from 16 residues. Germline assignment: CDR1 SGHDN and CDR2 FVKESK. V dropped 4 bases and J dropped 6 bases, with 22 bases sitting between them. The CDR3 reads CASSLLGADYASEQYF. CDR3 DNA: TGTGCCAGCAGCCTCCTGGGTGCGGACTACGCGTCCGAGCAGTACTTC.

This clone showed up just a few times. The chain joins TRBV5-1 to TRBJ2-5; 15 bases agree with TRBD2. Losses at the gene ends were 4 bases for V and 4 bases for J; bases not matched to a gene: 5. CDR1 SGHRS and CDR2 YFSETQ come from the germline V gene. The CDR3 spans 16 residues. The CDR3 protein is CASSDRTSGRVETQYF. CDR3 DNA sequence: TGCGCCAGCAGCGACCGGACTAGCGGGAGGGTAGAGACCCAGTACTTC.

CDR3: CASSWNAGGTGTQYF. CDR3 DNA sequence: TGTGCCAGCAGCTGGAACGCCGGGGGAACGGGGACCCAGTACTTC. The V and J genes are TRBV7-9 and TRBJ2-5; a weak D match, TRBD2 (6 bases). The CDR3 has 15 amino acids. Germline CDR1 and CDR2: SEHNR and FQNEAQ (reference sequence). Trimming cost V 4 bases and J 7 bases, with 19 bases left between them. The variable domain in full, with the rest retrieved from reference TRBV7-9 and TRBJ2-5, is DTGVSQNPRHKITKRGQNVTFRCDPISEHNRLYWYRQTLGQGPEFLTYFQNEAQLEKSRLLSDRFSAERPKGSFSTLEIQRTEQGDSAMYLCASSWNAGGTGTQYFGPGTRLLVL.

The chain has TRBV10-3 and TRBJ2-1; TRBD2 agrees at 9 bases. The V and J ends lost 2 bases and 5 bases, in that order; junction bases with no gene match: 4. This CDR3 spans 15 amino acids. Germline V gene data show CDR1 as ENHRY and CDR2 as SYGVKD. CDR3 residues: CAISETAGGNNEQFF. In nucleotides, the CDR3 is TGTGCCATCAGTGAGACAGCGGGAGGAAACAATGAGCAGTTCTTC.

The rearrangement links TRBV6-5 to TRBJ2-2; D is undetermined. The germline V and J ends were trimmed by 4 bases and 7 bases, with 7 bases remaining between them. The CDR3 has 12 residues. CDR1 MNHEY and CDR2 SVGAGI come from the germline V gene. Here the CDR3 DNA reads TGTGCCAGCAGTTCCGACTTCGGGGAGCTGTTTTTT. Translation: CASSSDFGELFF.

This rearrangement joins TRBV4-2 to TRBJ1-5; no reliable D call. There are 10 residues in the CDR3. V was cut by 4 bases and J by 9 bases, with 4 bases left in between. Germline V gene sequence: CDR1 LGHNA, CDR2 YNFKEQ. The CDR3 DNA reads TGTGCCAGCAGCCGTCTGCCCCAGCATTTT. Its protein product is CASSRLPQHF.

The chain carries TRBV7-9 and TRBJ1-1; D not certain. Trimming pared 2 bases from V and 1 base from J, leaving 8 bases between. There are 14 residues in the CDR3. Germline CDR1 is SEHNR and CDR2 is FQNEAQ (reference sequence). CDR3 sequence (DNA): TGTGCCAGCAGCTTACAGCTCAGGAACACTGAAGCTTTCTTT. As protein: CASSLQLRNTEAFF.

V usage is TRBV14 and J usage is TRBJ2-5; 7 bases align to TRBD2. The CDR3 sequence is 17 residues long. Germline assignment: CDR1 SGHDN and CDR2 FVKESK. Germline trimming cut 1 base from V and 5 bases from J; bases unmatched to any gene: 13. The CDR3 DNA follows: TGTGCCAGCAGCCAAGGGCATCGAGTAGCGGGTGAGGAGACCCAGTACTTC. It encodes CASSQGHRVAGEETQYF.

V gene TRBV28 combines with J gene TRBJ1-1; no clear D gene. The CDR3 runs to 13 residues. Germline V gene lookup returns CDR1 MDHEN and CDR2 SYDVKM. V was pared by 7 bases and J by 0 bases, with 9 bases between. The CDR3 sequence: CASTPELNTEAFF. The CDR3 nucleotides read TGTGCCAGCACCCCAGAACTGAACACTGAAGCTTTCTTT.

The chain links TRBV7-8 to TRBJ2-7, with 7 bases aligning to TRBD1. V dropped 7 bases and J dropped 0; count of bases not matched to a gene: 12. Germline assignment: CDR1 SGHVS and CDR2 FQNEAQ. The CDR3 is 16 amino acids. The CDR3 is CASTTTPGQDSYEQYF. The DNA for the CDR3 is TGTGCCAGCACAACAACCCCAGGACAGGACTCCTACGAGCAGTACTTC.

In nucleotides, the CDR3 is TGTGCCAGCAGTCCGCGACGAGACAGGGGCGAGACCCAGTACTTC. Translating it yields CASSPRRDRGETQYF. The chain carries TRBV27 and TRBJ2-5; 8 bases are a match to TRBD1. The CDR3 consists of 15 residues. The trim removed 5 bases at V and 5 bases at J, leaving 10 bases unmatched. Germline V gene sequence: CDR1 MNHEY, CDR2 SMNVEV (reference sequence).

This chain joins TRBV6-5 and TRBJ1-2; D gene ambiguous. Germline loops: CDR1 MNHEY, CDR2 SVGAGI. This CDR3 has 16 residues. Deletions cut 0 bases from V and 5 bases from J, with 16 bases between. The CDR3 is CASSYSGPDSGYGYTF. In DNA form, the CDR3 reads TGTGCCAGCAGTTACTCCGGACCGGACTCGGGGTATGGCTACACCTTC.

The chain couples TRBV5-4 to TRBJ2-7, with D perhaps TRBD2 (6 bases). Trimming cost V 3 bases and J 6 bases, with 13 bases left between them. CDR3 length equals 13 residues. CDR1 is SGHNT, CDR2 YYREEE, per germline (reference sequence). In nucleotides, the CDR3 is TGTGCCAGCAGCTGGCCCGGGGGAAGCGAGCAGTACTTC. Amino acids: CASSWPGGSEQYF.

The rearrangement joins TRBV20-1 to TRBJ2-7; tentatively, D is TRBD2 (5 bases). V lost 6 bases and J 7 bases, leaving 13 bases between the germline ends. The CDR3 consists of 11 residues. Germline V lookup: CDR1 DFQATT, CDR2 SNEGSKA (reference sequence). CDR3 loop: CSASRGWEQYF. The CDR3 DNA reads TGCAGTGCGAGCCGGGGATGGGAGCAGTACTTC.

This clone was counted once. V gene TRBV6-5 combines with J gene TRBJ1-4, with TRBD1 as a possible D gene (5 bases). The CDR3 has 15 amino acids. Between the trimmed V and J ends, which lost 2 bases and 5 bases, there was a span of 12 bases. Germline V gene sequence: CDR1 MNHEY, CDR2 SVGAGI. CDR3 in amino acids: CASSYIGSGNEKLFF. CDR3 bases: TGTGCCAGCAGTTACATAGGGTCAGGGAATGAAAAACTGTTTTTT.

The sample holds one count of this clone. The chain has TRBV11-2 and TRBJ2-3; D unclear. In germline, CDR1 is SGHAT, CDR2 FQNNGV. V lost 1 base and J 2 bases, leaving 13 bases between the germline ends. This CDR3 contains 16 residues. CDR3 bases: TGTGCCAGCAGCTTAGGGGCCGGGTCAAACACAGATACGCAGTATTTT. The encoded protein is CASSLGAGSNTDTQYF.

V and J are TRBV5-1 and TRBJ2-7; D might be TRBD1 (6 bases). V was clipped by 4 bases and J by 2 bases, with 16 bases between them. Germline V gives CDR1 SGHRS, CDR2 YFSETQ. The CDR3 totals 15 residues. Here the CDR3 reads CASSPAYRATYEQYF. In nucleotides, the CDR3 is TGCGCCAGCAGCCCAGCCTACAGGGCTACCTACGAGCAGTACTTC.

This CDR3 reads CASSQDASGANVLTF. The CDR3 region has the DNA TGTGCCAGCAGCCAAGACGCCTCTGGGGCCAACGTCCTGACTTTC. The chain employs TRBV2 and TRBJ2-6, with D unresolved. This CDR3 is 15 amino acids long. CDR1 and CDR2 (germline): SNHLY, FYNNEI. The germline V and J ends were trimmed by 6 bases and 0 bases, with 9 bases remaining between them.

The chain has TRBV27 and TRBJ2-7; D not resolved. CDR1 is MNHEY and CDR2 is SMNVEV in the germline V gene (reference sequence). CDR3 length: 15 amino acids. V dropped 6 bases and J dropped 4 bases, with 19 bases sitting between them. The CDR3 loop reads CASSQVGQPGYEQYF. As DNA, the CDR3 is TGTGCCAGCAGCCAAGTAGGCCAGCCCGGGTACGAGCAGTACTTC.

The gene calls are TRBV25-1 and TRBJ2-1; TRBD2 is a possible D gene (6 bases). The CDR3 spans 15 residues. V lost 4 bases, J lost 0 bases, and 10 bases lay in between. Germline V gene sequence: CDR1 MGHDK, CDR2 SYGVNS. The CDR3 sequence: CASSGLGLSYNEQFF. In nucleotides, the CDR3 is TGTGCCAGCAGTGGACTAGGCCTCTCCTACAATGAGCAGTTCTTC.

This clone was seen more than once but under ten times. This CDR3 reads CASSSDYYEQYF. The DNA for the CDR3 is TGTGCCAGCAGCTCAGACTACTACGAGCAGTACTTC. The chain has TRBV7-8 and TRBJ2-7; possibly TRBD2 for D (5 bases). CDR1 SGHVS and CDR2 FQNEAQ come from the germline V gene. The CDR3 runs 12 residues. V lost 4 bases and J lost 3, with 7 bases in between.

The chain has TRBV7-6 and TRBJ2-7; D perhaps matches TRBD1 (6 bases). CDR1 is SGHVS and CDR2 is FNYEAQ in the germline V gene. Trimming removed 5 bases from V and 3 bases from J, with 17 bases in between. This CDR3 is built from 15 residues. CDR3 region: CASSPRDWTDYEQYF. As DNA, the CDR3 is TGTGCCAGCAGCCCCCGAGACTGGACAGACTACGAGCAGTACTTC.

The CDR3 spells CAWSVRQLMGETQYF. DNA of the CDR3: TGTGCCTGGAGTGTACGGCAGCTGATGGGAGAGACCCAGTACTTC. V usage is TRBV30 and J usage is TRBJ2-5; D remains unclear. Between the trimmed V and J ends, which lost 0 bases and 4 bases, there was a span of 15 bases. In germline, CDR1 is GTSNPN, CDR2 SVGIG (reference sequence). The CDR3 spans 15 residues.

This clone has only a few counts. The rearrangement uses TRBV9 and TRBJ2-2; 10 nucleotides match TRBD1. Germline values: CDR1 SGDLS, CDR2 YYNGEE. The CDR3 length is 17 residues. The J segment lost 4 bases and the V segment lost 3 bases, leaving 9 bases of the junction unmatched. The CDR3 sequence is CASSAGTGVFGTGELFF. The CDR3 region has the DNA TGTGCCAGCAGCGCGGGGACAGGGGTCTTCGGCACCGGGGAGCTGTTTTTT.

This CDR3 is CASSLDQRDPHYF. For the CDR3, the DNA is TGTGCCAGCAGCTTAGATCAGCGGGACCCTCATTACTTC. V and J are TRBV11-2 and TRBJ2-7; 7 nucleotides line up with TRBD2. Germline V gives CDR1 SGHAT, CDR2 FQNNGV. With 0 bases clipped from V and 13 bases from J, the junction kept 9 bases outside the gene matches. The CDR3 spans 13 residues.

This clone appeared once. The DNA for the CDR3 is TGTGCCAGCAGCTCTTGGGACCTGTCGGGGTTGGATGAAAAACTGTTTTTT. This gives the protein CASSSWDLSGLDEKLFF. The chain employs TRBV5-6 and TRBJ1-4; D perhaps matches TRBD1 (5 bases). Per the germline V gene, CDR1 is SGHDT and CDR2 is YYEEEE. The CDR3 has 17 amino acids. V lost 3 bases and J 6 bases, leaving 21 bases between the germline ends.